What follows are 20 T cell receptor beta chains derived from one specimen sequenced in a study of post-analysis software for immune sequencing data. Study observations and caveats: Relative to controls, patients had several TRBV segments at higher frequency, with TRBV5-6, TRBV5-1 and TRBV20-1 among these.

The antigens of these receptors remain unknown. Unique molecular identifiers featured in each of the TCR beta cDNA libraries. TCRdb recomputed calls from the PCR reads with MiXCR, one row per CDR3 protein. The sample holds some 450,000 distinct CDR3 sequences; around 40% are singletons and the top ten take about 12%. Sequencing was performed on blood. These receptors were collected from a girl aged 5-17 years with multiple sclerosis.

To note about this clonotype: The junction differs from germline at one of its ends, possibly a read error. The chain links TRBV25-1 to TRBJ1-2; weak D call: TRBD1 (5 bases). The CDR3 has 16 amino acids. Per germline, CDR1 MGHDK and CDR2 SYGVNS. The CDR3 reads CASSEWAGQGNYGYTF. Written as DNA, the CDR3 is TGTGCCAGCAGTGAATGGGCAGGGCAGGGAAACTACGGCTACACCTTC.

This chain connects TRBV7-2 to TRBJ2-1; TRBD2 aligns across 9 bases. CDR3 length equals 16 residues. V shed 2 bases, J shed 12 bases, and the junction held 14 bases outside the gene matches. In germline, CDR1 is SGHTA, CDR2 FQGNSA. CDR3 sequence: CASSLQAGGNTDTQFF. The CDR3 DNA is TGTGCCAGCAGCTTACAGGCGGGAGGGAACACAGATACGCAGTTCTTC. Combining the CDR3 with reference TRBV7-2 and TRBJ2-1 gives the whole variable domain GAGVSQSPSNKVTEKGKDVELRCDPISGHTALYWYRQSLGQGLEFLIYFQGNSAPDKSGLPSDRFSAERTGGSVSTLTIQRTQQEDSAVYLCASSLQAGGNTDTQFFGPGTRLTVL.

This clonotype has a handful of counts. The V and J genes are TRBV29-1 and TRBJ2-6; D not resolved. Trimming removed 1 base at V and 1 base at J, with 11 bases between. Germline V gene sequence: CDR1 SQVTM, CDR2 ANQGSEA. The CDR3 spans 16 residues. CDR3 loop: CSVEVVRPSGANVLTF. The CDR3 nucleotides are TGCAGCGTTGAAGTCGTCAGACCTTCTGGGGCCAACGTCCTGACTTTC.

This chain joins TRBV20-1 and TRBJ2-3, with D tentatively TRBD2 (6 bases). The germline gives CDR1 DFQATT, CDR2 SNEGSKA (reference sequence). The CDR3 is made up of 13 amino acids. V was pared by 2 bases and J by 1 base, with 7 bases between. The CDR3 DNA is TGCAGTGCTAGACTAGCGCGCACAGATACGCAGTATTTT. Translated, it gives CSARLARTDTQYF.

V gene TRBV20-1 combines with J gene TRBJ2-7, with TRBD1 matching 7 bases. J lost 1 base, V lost 6 bases, and 9 bases had no gene match. The CDR3 spans 14 residues. Germline V gene data show CDR1 as DFQATT and CDR2 as SNEGSKA (reference sequence). CDR3 nucleotides: TGCAGTGCATCCGCCGGGACAGCTTCCTACGAGCAGTACTTC. It yields the protein CSASAGTASYEQYF.

This clonotype was recorded a few times. The rearrangement links TRBV9 to TRBJ2-5, with 7 positions matching TRBD2. The length of the CDR3 is 16 residues. Per germline, CDR1 SGDLS and CDR2 YYNGEE. V shed 7 bases and J 5 bases; nucleotides not matched to a gene: 17. CDR3 in DNA: TGTGCCAGCGGCGGGCATAGCGGGTGGGATCGGGAGACCCAGTACTTC. This sequence encodes CASGGHSGWDRETQYF.

This chain uses TRBV4-2 with TRBJ1-5, with D perhaps TRBD1 (5 bases). V was pared by 0 bases and J by 5 bases, with 14 bases between. In germline, CDR1 is LGHNA, CDR2 YNFKEQ. This CDR3 spans 16 amino acids. This chain's CDR3 is CASSQESAGSDQPQHF. The DNA for the CDR3 is TGTGCCAGCAGCCAAGAGTCTGCAGGGTCAGATCAGCCCCAGCATTTT.

This clonotype was observed once. This chain links TRBV7-3 with TRBJ1-1, with D perhaps TRBD1 (6 bases). This CDR3 is 16 amino acids long. V lost 0 bases to trimming and J lost 0 bases, with 11 bases between them. Per the germline V gene, CDR1 is SGHTA and CDR2 is FQGTGA. CDR3 loop: CASSLTAGVVNTEAFF. For the CDR3, the DNA is TGTGCCAGCAGCTTAACGGCAGGGGTGGTGAACACTGAAGCTTTCTTT.

The J gene is TRBJ1-5, the V gene TRBV10-3, with TRBD1 as a possible D gene (5 bases). Per the germline V gene, CDR1 is ENHRY and CDR2 is SYGVKD. With 2 bases removed from V and 7 bases from J, the gap between germline ends came to 18 bases. This CDR3 has 16 residues. CDR3 residues: CAISEPAQGLGQPQHF. The CDR3 DNA reads as TGTGCCATCAGTGAGCCAGCGCAGGGTCTGGGGCAGCCCCAGCATTTT.

The chain links TRBV6-1 to TRBJ1-2; tentatively, D is TRBD1 (5 bases). V was trimmed by 3 bases and J by 8 bases, leaving 16 bases between them. Germline CDR1 is MNHNS and CDR2 is SASEGT. The CDR3 is made up of 14 amino acids. CDR3 region: CASSEQGPGLGYTF. In DNA, the CDR3 is TGTGCCAGCAGTGAGCAGGGACCCGGGTTAGGCTACACCTTC.

This clonotype has just a few counts. The chain has TRBV5-1 and TRBJ1-2; no firm D call. This CDR3 comprises 12 residues. Germline CDR1 SGHRS, CDR2 YFSETQ. The ends were cut back, 5 bases at V and 4 bases at J, with 9 bases in the middle. DNA of the CDR3: TGCGCCAGCAGGGATCCCAGCTATGGCTACACCTTC. Translating it yields CASRDPSYGYTF.

In its sample, this clonotype was seen a few times. The chain is built from TRBV7-3 and TRBJ2-5; D is perhaps TRBD2 (6 bases). With 4 bases removed from V and 5 bases from J, the gap between germline ends came to 20 bases. The CDR3 contains 16 residues. CDR1 is SGHTA, CDR2 FQGTGA, per germline. CDR3 region: CASSSPLGSSEETQYF. CDR3 DNA sequence: TGTGCCAGCAGCTCTCCTCTCGGGAGCTCGGAGGAGACCCAGTACTTC.

CDR3 sequence: CASSWRPGQGAHTQYF. CDR3 nucleotides: TGTGCCAGCAGCTGGCGTCCGGGACAGGGGGCTCATACGCAGTATTTT. The rearrangement uses TRBV7-9 and TRBJ2-3; 12 nucleotides line up with TRBD1. The V gene's germline CDR1 is SEHNR and CDR2 FQNEAQ (reference sequence). Trimming took 4 bases from V and 7 from J; bases not matched to a gene: 9. The length of the CDR3 is 16 residues. Full variable domain (missing parts from reference TRBV7-9 and TRBJ2-3): DTGVSQNPRHKITKRGQNVTFRCDPISEHNRLYWYRQTLGQGPEFLTYFQNEAQLEKSRLLSDRFSAERPKGSFSTLEIQRTEQGDSAMYLCASSWRPGQGAHTQYFGPGTRLTVL.

This chain uses TRBV20-1 with TRBJ2-3; possible D gene TRBD1, 6 bases. The ends were cut back, 3 bases at V and 2 bases at J, with 12 bases in the middle. The germline V gene has CDR1 DFQATT and CDR2 SNEGSKA (reference sequence). CDR3 length: 14 residues. CDR3: CSARSKGVTDTQYF. The DNA of the CDR3 is TGCAGTGCTAGGAGTAAGGGGGTCACAGATACGCAGTATTTT.

This clonotype was seen a few times. V gene TRBV7-3 combines with J gene TRBJ2-7; the match to TRBD1 covers 7 bases. CDR3 size: 12 residues. Germline V gene lookup returns CDR1 SGHTA and CDR2 FQGTGA. J lost 10 bases, V lost 5 bases, and 8 bases had no gene match. The DNA of the CDR3 is TGTGCCAGCAGCATTCAACAGGGGCCCCAGTACTTC. As protein: CASSIQQGPQYF.

This chain connects TRBV7-8 to TRBJ1-6; 10 nucleotides agree with TRBD1. With 1 base clipped from V and 10 bases from J, the junction kept 4 bases outside the gene matches. Germline lookup yields CDR1 SGHVS and CDR2 FQNEAQ. CDR3 length: 15 amino acids. Here the CDR3 reads CASSLVRDRGSPLHF. The DNA for the CDR3 is TGTGCCAGCAGCTTAGTGAGGGACAGGGGATCACCCCTCCACTTT. Combining the CDR3 with reference TRBV7-8 and TRBJ1-6 gives the whole variable domain GAGVSQSPRYKVAKRGQDVALRCDPISGHVSLFWYQQALGQGPEFLTYFQNEAQLDKSGLPSDRFFAERPEGSVSTLKIQRTQQEDSAVYLCASSLVRDRGSPLHFGNGTRLTVT.

A few counts support this clonotype. This chain connects TRBV29-1 to TRBJ2-4, with D possibly being TRBD2 (6 bases). The better agreement between TRBJ2-7 and the DNA end casts doubt on the J call. Per germline, CDR1 SQVTM and CDR2 ANQGSEA. This CDR3 contains 13 residues. The CDR3 reads CSVRGEGGYEQYF. In DNA, the CDR3 is TGCAGCGTTAGGGGAGAGGGAGGCTACGAGCAGTACTTC.

This CDR3 is CSAKTQGNQPQHF. CDR3 bases: TGCAGTGCTAAAACGCAGGGAAATCAGCCCCAGCATTTT. The rearrangement joins TRBV20-1 to TRBJ1-5; maybe TRBD1 (5 bases). CDR1 and CDR2 from the germline V gene are DFQATT and SNEGSKA (reference sequence). The CDR3 has 13 amino acids. Deletions cut 4 bases from V and 4 bases from J, with 11 bases between.

This clonotype was found a few times. The chain uses TRBV27 and TRBJ2-1; D is unclear. Germline CDR1 MNHEY, CDR2 SMNVEV (reference sequence). The ends were cut back, 4 bases at V and 7 bases at J, with 5 bases in the middle. CDR3 length: 11 residues. This CDR3 is CASSSLNEQFF. Here the CDR3 DNA reads TGTGCCAGCAGTTCCCTGAATGAGCAGTTCTTC.

This clonotype was detected ten times or more. This chain links TRBV7-6 with TRBJ1-1, with 7 bases aligning to TRBD1. V trimming: 5 bases; J trimming: 10 bases; junction bases outside the gene matches: 13. The CDR3 is 14 residues long. The V gene's germline CDR1 is SGHVS and CDR2 FNYEAQ. The CDR3 coding sequence is TGTGCCAGCAGCCCGCGGGACAAATCAGGGGGAGCTTTCTTT. Translation gives CASSPRDKSGGAFF. Looking up the rest from reference TRBV7-6 and TRBJ1-1 gives the full variable domain: GAGVSQSPRYKVTKRGQDVALRCDPISGHVSLYWYRQALGQGPEFLTYFNYEAQQDKSGLPNDRFSAERPEGSISTLTIQRTEQRDSAMYRCASSPRDKSGGAFFGQGTRLTVV.